These 10 T cell receptor beta chains originate from one sample sequenced in a study of vaccination effects on CD4 cells after COVID-19. Peptide-pool stimulation followed by sequencing identified expanded antigen-specific CD4+ clonotypes in the ViraFEST assay. Culture proceeded for under twelve days, and CD4+ T cells were then isolated. Absence of prior SARS-CoV-2 infection characterized the vaccine recipients, who showed negative nucleocapsid antibodies. These receptors lack a known antigen. The protocol was immunoSEQ multiplex PCR, while the TCRdb copy is restricted to in-frame clones and leaves out a portion. The data contain roughly 75,000 clones, roughly 72% of them singletons. Material: CD4+ T cells from PBMCs cultured with HCoV-OC43 spike peptides, obtained before COVID-19 vaccination. Subset of the sample: HCoV-OC43 spike overlapping peptide pool stimulation. All receptors derive from a human donor who received a COVID-19 vaccine.

The V gene is TRBV29-1, the J gene TRBJ1-2; D might be TRBD1 (5 bases). This CDR3 is built from 12 residues. Germline CDR1 is SQVTM and CDR2 is ANQGSEA. Between the trimmed V and J ends, which lost 6 bases and 4 bases, there was a span of 12 bases. For the CDR3, the DNA is TGCAGCGTCAACCCCGGGACCTATGGCTACACCTTC. Protein product: CSVNPGTYGYTF.

This chain uses TRBV6-1 with TRBJ2-6; the D is unclear. V was clipped by 0 bases and J by 2 bases, with 14 bases between them. The CDR3 has 18 amino acids. The germline V gene has CDR1 MNHNS and CDR2 SASEGT. The CDR3 is CASSEAAAGSAGANVLTF. DNA of the CDR3: TGTGCCAGCAGTGAAGCGGCCGCTGGGTCGGCTGGGGCCAACGTCCTGACTTTC.

The DNA for the CDR3 is TGTGCCAGCAGTGATCCCACCCGGACAGGGGGCCCCTACGAGCAGTACGTC. Its translation is CASSDPTRTGGPYEQYV. The J gene is TRBJ2-7, the V gene TRBV6-1; 11 nucleotides match TRBD1. The CDR3 runs 17 residues. Germline CDR1 MNHNS, CDR2 SASEGT. V lost 3 bases and J lost 2; bases outside the gene matches: 9.

This clone was seen only a few times. This chain connects TRBV7-9 to TRBJ2-7, with D unresolved. Looked up from germline, CDR1 is SEHNR and CDR2 is FQNEAQ (reference sequence). This CDR3 has 14 residues. V lost 5 bases and J lost 0, with 11 bases in between. CDR3 protein: CASSTRRSSYEQYV. In DNA, the CDR3 is TGTGCCAGCAGCACCCGACGGAGCTCCTACGAGCAGTACGTC.

This clone was recorded only once. The chain combines TRBV5-1 with TRBJ2-5, with 9 bases matching TRBD1. The V segment lost 6 bases and the J segment 5 bases; nucleotides outside the gene matches: 11. Per the germline V gene, CDR1 is SGHRS and CDR2 is YFSETQ. There are 15 residues in the CDR3. The CDR3 region has the DNA TGCGCCAGCAAGGGCCCGGGACAGGGTGTTGAGACCCAGTACTTC. This gives the protein CASKGPGQGVETQYF.

The chain carries TRBV6-5 and TRBJ1-1; D gene unclear. The CDR3 extends over 14 amino acids. Germline loops: CDR1 MNHEY, CDR2 SVGAGI. V shed 6 bases and J shed 1 base, with 12 bases lying between them. The CDR3 here is CASSLRTGNTEAFF. For the CDR3, the DNA is TGTGCCAGCAGCCTCCGGACGGGGAACACTGAAGCTTTCTTT.

This rearrangement joins TRBV6-5 to TRBJ2-3; possibly TRBD1 for D (5 bases). CDR3 length: 15 amino acids. Trimming stripped 0 bases from V and 2 bases from J, with 9 bases between. From germline, CDR1 is MNHEY and CDR2 SVGAGI. CDR3 region: CASSYSGRTTDTQYF. CDR3 DNA: TGTGCCAGCAGTTACTCGGGGCGGACCACAGATACGCAGTATTTT.

The chain links TRBV5-1 to TRBJ2-5, with TRBD1 identical over 7 bases. The V gene's germline CDR1 is SGHRS and CDR2 YFSETQ. V shed 4 bases and J 4 bases; nucleotides not matched to a gene: 4. The CDR3 contains 13 residues. As DNA, the CDR3 is TGCGCCAGCAGCACCACAGGGGCAGAGACCCAGTACTTC. It specifies CASSTTGAETQYF.

This clone has just one count. V is TRBV27 and J is TRBJ2-1; D uncertain. Germline V gene sequence: CDR1 MNHEY, CDR2 SMNVEV (reference sequence). The CDR3 loop spans 12 amino acids. V was pared by 3 bases and J by 5 bases, with 5 bases between. CDR3 nucleotide sequence: TGTGCCAGCAGTTTGTGGGACAATGAGCAGTTCTTC. Amino acid sequence: CASSLWDNEQFF.

The chain has TRBV4-2 and TRBJ2-1, with 8 bases that match TRBD2. Germline lookup yields CDR1 LGHNA and CDR2 YNFKEQ. The CDR3 is made up of 17 amino acids. J gave up 0 bases and V 2 bases, and 6 bases lay outside the gene matches. This CDR3 reads CASSQLAGISSYNEQFF. CDR3 nucleotide sequence: TGTGCCAGCAGCCAATTAGCGGGGATAAGCTCCTACAATGAGCAGTTCTTC.